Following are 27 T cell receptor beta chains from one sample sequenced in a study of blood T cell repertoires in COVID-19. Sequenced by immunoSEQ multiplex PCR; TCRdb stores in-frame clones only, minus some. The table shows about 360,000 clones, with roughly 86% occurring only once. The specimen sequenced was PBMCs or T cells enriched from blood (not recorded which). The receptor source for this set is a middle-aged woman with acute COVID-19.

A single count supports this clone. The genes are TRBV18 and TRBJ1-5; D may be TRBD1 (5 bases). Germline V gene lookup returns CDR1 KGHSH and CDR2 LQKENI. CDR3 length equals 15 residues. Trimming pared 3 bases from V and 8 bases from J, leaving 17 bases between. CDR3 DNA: TGTGCCAGCTCACCTCAGGACGGGGAGGGGAAGCCCCAGCATTTT. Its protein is CASSPQDGEGKPQHF.

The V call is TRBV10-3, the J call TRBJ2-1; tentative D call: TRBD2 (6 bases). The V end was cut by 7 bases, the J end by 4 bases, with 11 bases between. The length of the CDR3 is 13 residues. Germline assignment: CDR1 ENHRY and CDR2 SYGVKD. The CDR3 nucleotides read TGTGCCATCACCAGCGGGCAATACAATGAGCAGTTCTTC. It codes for CAITSGQYNEQFF.

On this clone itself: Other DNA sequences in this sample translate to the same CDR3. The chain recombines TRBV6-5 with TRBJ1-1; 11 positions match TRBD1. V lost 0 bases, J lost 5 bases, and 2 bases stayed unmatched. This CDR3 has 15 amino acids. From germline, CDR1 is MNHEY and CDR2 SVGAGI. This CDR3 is CASSYSGTGGTEAFF. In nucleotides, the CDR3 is TGTGCCAGCAGTTACTCCGGGACAGGGGGTACTGAAGCTTTCTTT.

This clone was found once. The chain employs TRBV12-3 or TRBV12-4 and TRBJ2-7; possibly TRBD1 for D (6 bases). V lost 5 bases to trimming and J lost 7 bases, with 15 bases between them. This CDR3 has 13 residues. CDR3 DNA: TGTGCCAGCAGTGCTGGGACATCGAGGGAGCAGTACTTC. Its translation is CASSAGTSREQYF.

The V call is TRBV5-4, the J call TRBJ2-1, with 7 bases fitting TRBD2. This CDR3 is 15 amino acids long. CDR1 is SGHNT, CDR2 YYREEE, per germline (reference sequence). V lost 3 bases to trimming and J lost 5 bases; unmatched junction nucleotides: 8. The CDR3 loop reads CASSSQGAGDNEQFF. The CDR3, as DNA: TGTGCCAGCAGCTCCCAGGGCGCGGGGGACAATGAGCAGTTCTTC.

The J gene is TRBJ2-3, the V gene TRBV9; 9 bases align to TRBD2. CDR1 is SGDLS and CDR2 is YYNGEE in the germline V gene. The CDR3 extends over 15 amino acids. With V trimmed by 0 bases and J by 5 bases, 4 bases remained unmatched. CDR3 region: CASSVDLAGLDTQYF. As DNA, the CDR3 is TGTGCCAGCAGCGTAGATCTAGCGGGGTTAGATACGCAGTATTTT.

Here the CDR3 DNA reads TGCAGTCATGAGGGGGGGCGTGGGGCTTTCTTT. This gives the protein CSHEGGRGAFF. This chain connects TRBV29-1 to TRBJ1-1; possible D gene TRBD1, 6 bases. In germline, CDR1 is SQVTM, CDR2 ANQGSEA. The CDR3 runs 11 residues.

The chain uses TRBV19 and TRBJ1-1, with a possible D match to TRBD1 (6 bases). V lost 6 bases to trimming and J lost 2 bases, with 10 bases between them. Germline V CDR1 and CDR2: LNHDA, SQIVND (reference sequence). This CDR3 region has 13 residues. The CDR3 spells CASSDRKNTEAFF. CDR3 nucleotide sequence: TGTGCCAGTAGCGACAGGAAAAACACTGAAGCTTTCTTT. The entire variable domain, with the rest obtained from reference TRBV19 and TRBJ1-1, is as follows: DGGITQSPKYLFRKEGQNVTLSCEQNLNHDAMYWYRQDPGQGLRLIYYSQIVNDFQKGDIAEGYSVSREKKESFPLTVTSAQKNPTAFYLCASSDRKNTEAFFGQGTRLTVV.

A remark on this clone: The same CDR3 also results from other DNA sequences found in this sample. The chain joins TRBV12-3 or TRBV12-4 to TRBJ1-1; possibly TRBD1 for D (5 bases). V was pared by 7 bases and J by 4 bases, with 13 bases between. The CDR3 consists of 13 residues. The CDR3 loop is CASTPGGTTEAFF. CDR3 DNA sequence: TGTGCCAGCACCCCTGGGGGGACCACTGAAGCTTTCTTT.

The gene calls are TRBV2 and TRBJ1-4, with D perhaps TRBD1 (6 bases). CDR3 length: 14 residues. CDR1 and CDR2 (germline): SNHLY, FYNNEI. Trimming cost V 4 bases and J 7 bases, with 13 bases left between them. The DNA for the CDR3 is TGTGCCAGCAGTGGTGAGGGGGGGAGTGAAAAACTGTTTTTT. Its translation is CASSGEGGSEKLFF.

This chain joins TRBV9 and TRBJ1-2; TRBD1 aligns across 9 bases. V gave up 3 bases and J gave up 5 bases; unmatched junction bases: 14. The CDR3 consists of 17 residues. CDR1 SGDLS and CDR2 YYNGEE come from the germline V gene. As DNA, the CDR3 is TGTGCCAGCAGCGACCCGGGACAGGGAAAGCATTGGTATGGCTACACCTTC. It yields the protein CASSDPGQGKHWYGYTF.

CDR3 amino acids: CATSRLTGGEAFF. CDR3 in DNA: TGTGCCACCAGCAGACTCACAGGGGGTGAAGCTTTCTTT. The chain employs TRBV15 and TRBJ1-1, with 8 bases aligning to TRBD1. The CDR3 extends over 13 amino acids. In germline, CDR1 is LNHNV, CDR2 YYDKDF (reference sequence). V shed 2 bases and J 7 bases; nucleotides not matched to a gene: 3.

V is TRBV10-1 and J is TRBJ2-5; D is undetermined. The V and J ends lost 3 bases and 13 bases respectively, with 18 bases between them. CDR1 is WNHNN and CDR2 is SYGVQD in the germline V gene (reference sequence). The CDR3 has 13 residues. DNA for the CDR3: TGCGCCAGCAGTGAAAACCAACTAACCGGGTTGTACTTC. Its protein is CASSENQLTGLYF.

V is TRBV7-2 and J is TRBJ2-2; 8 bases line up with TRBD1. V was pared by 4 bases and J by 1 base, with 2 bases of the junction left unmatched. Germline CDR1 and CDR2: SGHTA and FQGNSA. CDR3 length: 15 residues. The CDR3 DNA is TGTGCCAGCAGCTCCGGGACAGGGAACACCGGGGAGCTGTTTTTT. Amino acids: CASSSGTGNTGELFF.

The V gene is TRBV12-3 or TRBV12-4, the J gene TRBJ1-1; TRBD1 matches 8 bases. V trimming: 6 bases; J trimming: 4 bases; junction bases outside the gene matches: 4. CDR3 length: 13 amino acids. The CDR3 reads CASSRQGPTEAFF. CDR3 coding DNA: TGTGCCAGCAGCCGACAGGGGCCCACTGAAGCTTTCTTT.

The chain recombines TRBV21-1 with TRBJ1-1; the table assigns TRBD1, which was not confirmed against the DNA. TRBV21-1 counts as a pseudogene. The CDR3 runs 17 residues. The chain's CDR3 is CASSKALSRGLNTEAFF. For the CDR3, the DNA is TGTGCCAGCAGCAAAGCGCTTTCGAGGGGGTTGAACACTGAAGCTTTCTTT.

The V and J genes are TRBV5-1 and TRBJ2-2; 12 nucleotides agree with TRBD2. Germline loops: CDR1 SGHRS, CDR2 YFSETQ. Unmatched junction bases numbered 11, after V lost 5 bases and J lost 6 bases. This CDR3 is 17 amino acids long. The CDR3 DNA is TGCGCCAGCAGTTACAATCCCGGGACTAGCGGGCCCGGGGAGCTGTTTTTT. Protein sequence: CASSYNPGTSGPGELFF.

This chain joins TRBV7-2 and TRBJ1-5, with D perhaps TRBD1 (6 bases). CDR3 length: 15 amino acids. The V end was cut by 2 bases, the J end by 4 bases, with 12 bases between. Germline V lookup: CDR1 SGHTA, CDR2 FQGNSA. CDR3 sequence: CASSLRGAGNQPQHF. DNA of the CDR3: TGTGCCAGCAGCTTACGGGGGGCTGGGAATCAGCCCCAGCATTTT.

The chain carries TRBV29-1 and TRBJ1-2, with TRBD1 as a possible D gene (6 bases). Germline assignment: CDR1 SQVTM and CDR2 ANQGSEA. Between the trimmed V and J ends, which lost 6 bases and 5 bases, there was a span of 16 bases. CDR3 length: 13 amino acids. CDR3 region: CSVHREEDYGYTF. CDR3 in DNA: TGCAGCGTCCACAGGGAAGAAGATTATGGCTACACCTTC.

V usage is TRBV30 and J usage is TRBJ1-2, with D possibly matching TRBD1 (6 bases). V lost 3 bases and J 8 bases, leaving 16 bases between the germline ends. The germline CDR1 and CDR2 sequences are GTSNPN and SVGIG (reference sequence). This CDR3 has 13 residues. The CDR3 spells CAWRGGALGGYTF. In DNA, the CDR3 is TGTGCCTGGAGGGGGGGGGCCTTGGGAGGCTACACCTTC.

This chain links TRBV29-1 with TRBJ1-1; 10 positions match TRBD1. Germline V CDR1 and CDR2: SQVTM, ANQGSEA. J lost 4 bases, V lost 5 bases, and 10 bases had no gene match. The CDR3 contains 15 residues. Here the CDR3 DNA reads TGCAGCGTTAGTGGGACAGGGGCGGGAGGCACTGAAGCTTTCTTT. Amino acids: CSVSGTGAGGTEAFF. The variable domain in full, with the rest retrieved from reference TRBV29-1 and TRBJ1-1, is SAVISQKPSRDICQRGTSLTIQCQVDSQVTMMFWYRQQPGQSLTLIATANQGSEATYESGFVIDKFPISRPNLTFSTLTVSNMSPEDSSIYLCSVSGTGAGGTEAFFGQGTRLTVV.

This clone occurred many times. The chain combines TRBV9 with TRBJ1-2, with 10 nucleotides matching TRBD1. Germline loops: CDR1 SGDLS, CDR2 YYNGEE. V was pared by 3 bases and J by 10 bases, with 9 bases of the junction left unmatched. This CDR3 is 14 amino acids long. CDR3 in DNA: TGTGCCAGCAGCGATATGACAGGGGGCTTGGACTACACCTTC. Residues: CASSDMTGGLDYTF.

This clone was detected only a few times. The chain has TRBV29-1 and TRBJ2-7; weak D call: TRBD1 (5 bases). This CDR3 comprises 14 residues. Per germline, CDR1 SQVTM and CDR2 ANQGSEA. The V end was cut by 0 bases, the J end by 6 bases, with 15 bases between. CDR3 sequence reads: CSVEDLGREGEQYF. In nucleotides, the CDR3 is TGCAGCGTTGAAGATTTAGGCAGGGAAGGCGAGCAGTACTTC.

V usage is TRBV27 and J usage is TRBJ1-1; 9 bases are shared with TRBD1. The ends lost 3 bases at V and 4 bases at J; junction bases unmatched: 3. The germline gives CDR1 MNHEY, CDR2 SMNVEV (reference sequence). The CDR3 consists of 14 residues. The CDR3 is CASSFGTGTTEAFF. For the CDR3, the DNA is TGTGCCAGCAGTTTTGGGACAGGGACCACTGAAGCTTTCTTT.

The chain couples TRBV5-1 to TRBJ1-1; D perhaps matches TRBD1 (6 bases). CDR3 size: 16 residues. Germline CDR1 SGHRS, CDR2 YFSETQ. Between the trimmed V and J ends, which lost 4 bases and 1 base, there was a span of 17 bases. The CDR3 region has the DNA TGCGCCAGCAGCCCTCAACAGGGCCTGAAGAACACTGAAGCTTTCTTT. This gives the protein CASSPQQGLKNTEAFF.

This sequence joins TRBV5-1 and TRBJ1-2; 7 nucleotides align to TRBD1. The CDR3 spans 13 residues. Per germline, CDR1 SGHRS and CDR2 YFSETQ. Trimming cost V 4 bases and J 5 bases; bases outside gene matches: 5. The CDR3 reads CASSRDRAYGYTF. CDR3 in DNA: TGCGCCAGCAGCCGAGACAGGGCGTATGGCTACACCTTC.

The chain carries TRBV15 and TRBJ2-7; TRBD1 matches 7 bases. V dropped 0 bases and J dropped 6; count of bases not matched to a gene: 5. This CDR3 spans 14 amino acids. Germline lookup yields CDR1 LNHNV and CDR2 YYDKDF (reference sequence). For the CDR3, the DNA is TGTGCCACCAGCAGAGAGAGGGGGCGGGTCGAGCAGTACTTC. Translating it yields CATSRERGRVEQYF.